This TCR beta chain emerged from a study of T-cell reconstitution after alpha-beta-depleted transplantation in children. There are a few counts of this clonotype. Unique molecular identifiers featured in how the TCRbeta library was prepared. MiXCR was run by TCRdb on the PCR reads, yielding one entry per CDR3 protein. The sample includes under 350,000 distinct CDR3 sequences, 9.9% of them seen just once. Trimming took 1 base from V and 5 from J, leaving 11 bases between them. The CDR3 length is 14 residues. Germline CDR1 and CDR2: MGHRA and YSYEKL. The clonotype originates from a human donor who donated a stem cell graft to a child with SCID. The rearrangement uses TRBV4-1 and TRBJ1-2; no definite D call. Sequencing was performed on PBMCs from the stem cell graft donor, taken from the stem cell graft. CDR3 in amino acids: CASSQVNGGYGYTF. For the CDR3, the DNA is TGCGCCAGCAGCCAAGTTAACGGAGGTTATGGCTACACCTTC.